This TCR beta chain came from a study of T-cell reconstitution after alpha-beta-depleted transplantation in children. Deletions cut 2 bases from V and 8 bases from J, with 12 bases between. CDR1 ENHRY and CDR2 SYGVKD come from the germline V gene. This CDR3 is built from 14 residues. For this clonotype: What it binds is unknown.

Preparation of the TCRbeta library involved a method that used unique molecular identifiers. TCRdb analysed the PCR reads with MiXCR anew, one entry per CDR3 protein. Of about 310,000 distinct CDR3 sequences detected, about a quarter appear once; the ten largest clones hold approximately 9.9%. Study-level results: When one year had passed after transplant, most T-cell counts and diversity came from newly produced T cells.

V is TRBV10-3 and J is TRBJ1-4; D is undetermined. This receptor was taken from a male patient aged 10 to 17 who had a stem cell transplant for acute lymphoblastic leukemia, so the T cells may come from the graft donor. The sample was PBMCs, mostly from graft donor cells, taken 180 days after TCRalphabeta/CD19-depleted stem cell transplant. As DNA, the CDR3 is TGTGCCATCAGTGAGCCTGGGTCCGGGGAAAAACTGTTTTTT. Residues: CAISEPGSGEKLFF.